This TCR beta chain was observed in a study of blood T cell repertoires in COVID-19. Trimming stripped 6 bases from V and 1 base from J, with 10 bases between. The CDR3 totals 13 residues. Germline values: CDR1 SGDLS, CDR2 YYNGEE. This table comes from immunoSEQ multiplex PCR, and its TCRdb copy is limited to in-frame clones, with some not included. The sample consists of approximately 76,000 clones, around 85% of them appearing once. Sequencing used peripheral blood. This chain links TRBV9 with TRBJ1-1, with D hard to call. This TCR came from a woman of 80 years or more with active or convalescent COVID-19. CDR3 sequence reads: CASNEGGNTEAFF. The CDR3 coding sequence is TGTGCCAGCAATGAAGGCGGGAACACTGAAGCTTTCTTT.